The 18 T cell receptor beta chains in this list originate from one sample, sequenced in a study of response to subunit inactivated influenza vaccine. TCRdb reprocessed the RT-PCR reads via MiXCR and lists one record per CDR3 protein. This sample yields approximately 730,000 distinct CDR3 sequences, of which roughly 13% are seen a single time; around 7% belongs to the top ten. The sequenced sample was PBMCs from blood, obtained 14 days before vaccination. These receptors originate from a man aged 50 or older who received an inactivated influenza vaccine.

A remark on this clonotype: Mismatch with germline at one junction end may stem from a read error. The CDR3 is CSARAETGTGTQYF. The CDR3, as DNA: TGCAGTGCTAGAGCCGAGACAGGCACAGGTACGCAGTATTTT. The gene calls are TRBV20-1 and TRBJ2-3; D is possibly TRBD1 (6 bases). The CDR3 extends over 14 amino acids. CDR1 DFQATT and CDR2 SNEGSKA come from the germline V gene (reference sequence).

The chain employs TRBV20-1 and TRBJ1-2, with a tentative D call TRBD1 (6 bases). The V end lost 0 bases, the J end lost 6 bases, and 11 bases lay between the germline ends. The CDR3 consists of 13 residues. The germline V gene encodes CDR1 DFQATT and CDR2 SNEGSKA (reference sequence). The chain's CDR3 is CSARDWQGNGYTF. CDR3 nucleotide sequence: TGCAGTGCTAGAGATTGGCAGGGGAATGGCTACACCTTC.

This chain links TRBV20-1 with TRBJ2-1; perhaps TRBD1 as D (7 bases). The CDR3 length is 12 residues. The V gene's germline CDR1 is DFQATT and CDR2 SNEGSKA (reference sequence). V dropped 6 bases and J dropped 8 bases, with 14 bases sitting between them. CDR3 region: CSAGRGADEQFF. CDR3 DNA sequence: TGCAGTGCCGGCAGGGGGGCGGATGAGCAGTTCTTC.

This clonotype was seen at least ten times. V and J are TRBV10-3 and TRBJ2-7, with TRBD2 matching 16 bases. This CDR3 is built from 16 residues. The trim removed 4 bases at V and 3 bases at J, leaving 3 bases unmatched. The V gene's germline CDR1 is ENHRY and CDR2 SYGVKD. DNA for the CDR3: TGTGCCATCAGTGCGGGACTAGCGGGAGGGTACTACGAGCAGTACTTC. This gives the protein CAISAGLAGGYYEQYF.

This chain links TRBV24-1 with TRBJ2-1, with a possible D match to TRBD2 (6 bases). This CDR3 spans 17 amino acids. Germline V gene sequence: CDR1 KGHDR, CDR2 SFDVKD. The V end was cut by 1 base, the J end by 4 bases, with 16 bases between. CDR3 residues: CATSDLKAEGAYNEQFF. The CDR3 region has the DNA TGTGCCACCAGTGATTTAAAGGCGGAGGGAGCTTACAATGAGCAGTTCTTC.

This clonotype was picked up a small number of times. V and J are TRBV4-2 and TRBJ2-7; D may be TRBD1 (6 bases). The CDR3 sequence is 16 residues long. The V end was cut by 0 bases, the J end by 5 bases, with 17 bases between. Germline V gene data show CDR1 as LGHNA and CDR2 as YNFKEQ. CDR3 in DNA: TGTGCCAGCAGCCAAGAGGCAGGCGCAGGGGTAGACGAGCAGTACTTC. Translating it yields CASSQEAGAGVDEQYF.

The chain uses TRBV5-5 and TRBJ2-4, with 10 nucleotides matching TRBD2. Germline values: CDR1 SGHKS, CDR2 YYEKEE (reference sequence). Trimming removed 1 base from V and 3 bases from J; junction bases left unmatched: 7. CDR3 length equals 17 residues. The CDR3 is CASSLLAGAGGKNIQYF. For the CDR3, the DNA is TGTGCCAGCAGCTTGCTAGCGGGGGCGGGGGGCAAAAACATTCAGTACTTC.

This clonotype showed up many times. The chain employs TRBV10-3 and TRBJ2-2, with no clear D. CDR1 is ENHRY, CDR2 SYGVKD, per germline. This CDR3 is 15 amino acids long. The V gene lost 3 bases and the J gene lost 1 base, with 9 bases spanning the gap. CDR3 sequence reads: CAISDNGMNTGELFF. CDR3 nucleotide sequence: TGTGCCATCAGTGACAACGGAATGAACACCGGGGAGCTGTTTTTT.

This clonotype was seen a handful of times. CDR3 bases: TGTGCCAGCAGACTTGGGGCAGCTCGAAATGAAAAACTGTTTTTT. This sequence encodes CASRLGAARNEKLFF. The V gene is TRBV12-3 or TRBV12-4, the J gene TRBJ1-4; tentative D call: TRBD1 (5 bases). The V end lost 6 bases, the J end lost 5 bases, and 16 bases lay between the germline ends. The CDR3 is 15 residues long.

By sample share, this clonotype is medium-sized (0.01 to 0.1%). The chain has TRBV29-1 and TRBJ2-5; D is ambiguous. The CDR3 runs to 10 residues. V was clipped by 4 bases and J by 5 bases, with 5 bases between them. CDR1 is SQVTM, CDR2 ANQGSEA, per germline. CDR3 amino acids: CSVVFETQYF. Written as DNA, the CDR3 is TGCAGCGTTGTATTCGAGACCCAGTACTTC.

This clonotype has more than one count but fewer than ten. The chain couples TRBV28 to TRBJ2-5, with D maybe TRBD2 (5 bases). CDR3 length: 13 amino acids. Germline V gene data show CDR1 as MDHEN and CDR2 as SYDVKM. V was pared by 5 bases and J by 6 bases, with 13 bases between. The CDR3 DNA follows: TGTGCCAGCAGTCCGGACTTAACCAAGACCCAGTACTTC. Amino acids: CASSPDLTKTQYF.

This sequence joins TRBV7-2 and TRBJ2-7; TRBD2 matches at 11 bases. The junction had 8 bases not matched to a gene; V was cut back by 5 bases and J by 5 bases. The CDR3 is made up of 15 amino acids. Germline CDR1 reads SGHTA; CDR2 reads FQGNSA. CDR3 loop: CASSRGLAAPNEQYF. DNA of the CDR3: TGTGCCAGCAGCCGGGGACTAGCGGCGCCTAACGAGCAGTACTTC.

This sequence joins TRBV5-1 and TRBJ1-6; 8 bases align to TRBD1. The CDR3 totals 15 residues. With 3 bases clipped from V and 11 bases from J, the junction kept 10 bases outside the gene matches. Germline V gives CDR1 SGHRS, CDR2 YFSETQ. The CDR3 protein is CASSSRQGRDPPLHF. As DNA, the CDR3 is TGCGCCAGCAGCTCCCGACAGGGGCGTGATCCACCCCTCCACTTT.

There are a few counts of this clonotype. This rearrangement joins TRBV20-1 to TRBJ1-1; D uncertain. CDR1 and CDR2 from the germline V gene are DFQATT and SNEGSKA (reference sequence). The CDR3 consists of 12 residues. V shed 3 bases and J shed 3 bases, with 8 bases lying between them. The CDR3 spells CSASAGDTEAFF. DNA for the CDR3: TGCAGTGCTAGTGCCGGGGACACTGAAGCTTTCTTT.

Only a few counts were recorded for this clonotype. This chain connects TRBV6-2 or TRBV6-3 to TRBJ1-1; 9 nucleotides agree with TRBD1. Per germline, CDR1 MNHEY and CDR2 SVGEGT. The CDR3 extends over 16 amino acids. Trimming at V came to 5 bases and at J to 5 bases, leaving 12 bases not matched to a gene. CDR3 in amino acids: CASSRSSGQGPTEAFF. The CDR3, as DNA: TGTGCCAGCAGTCGCTCTTCGGGACAGGGCCCTACTGAAGCTTTCTTT.

This clonotype showed up many times. The chain has TRBV28 and TRBJ2-7; D not certain. Looked up from germline, CDR1 is MDHEN and CDR2 is SYDVKM. The germline V and J ends were trimmed by 0 bases and 12 bases, with 9 bases remaining between them. This CDR3 region has 11 residues. The CDR3 protein is CASSLWSARYF. The CDR3 DNA is TGTGCCAGCAGTTTATGGTCTGCAAGGTACTTC. The full variable domain, in which reference TRBV28 and TRBJ2-7 provide the parts outside the CDR3, is DVKVTQSSRYLVKRTGEKVFLECVQDMDHENMFWYRQDPGLGLRLIYFSYDVKMKEKGDIPEGYSVSREKKERFSLILESASTNQTSMYLCASSLWSARYFGPGTRLTVT.

This sequence joins TRBV5-1 and TRBJ2-3; D gene ambiguous. Germline values: CDR1 SGHRS, CDR2 YFSETQ. V gave up 0 bases and J gave up 0 bases, with 8 bases separating them. The CDR3 has 15 residues. CDR3 residues: CASSLAPVSTDTQYF. The CDR3 DNA reads as TGCGCCAGCAGCTTGGCCCCAGTTAGCACAGATACGCAGTATTTT.

The chain combines TRBV29-1 with TRBJ2-4; D may be TRBD2 (6 bases). The V and J ends lost 7 bases and 1 base respectively, with 14 bases between them. The length of the CDR3 is 14 residues. Germline-derived CDR1 and CDR2 are SQVTM and ANQGSEA. The CDR3 loop reads CSARDPRAKNIQYF. Here the CDR3 DNA reads TGCAGCGCGCGGGACCCAAGGGCCAAAAACATTCAGTACTTC.